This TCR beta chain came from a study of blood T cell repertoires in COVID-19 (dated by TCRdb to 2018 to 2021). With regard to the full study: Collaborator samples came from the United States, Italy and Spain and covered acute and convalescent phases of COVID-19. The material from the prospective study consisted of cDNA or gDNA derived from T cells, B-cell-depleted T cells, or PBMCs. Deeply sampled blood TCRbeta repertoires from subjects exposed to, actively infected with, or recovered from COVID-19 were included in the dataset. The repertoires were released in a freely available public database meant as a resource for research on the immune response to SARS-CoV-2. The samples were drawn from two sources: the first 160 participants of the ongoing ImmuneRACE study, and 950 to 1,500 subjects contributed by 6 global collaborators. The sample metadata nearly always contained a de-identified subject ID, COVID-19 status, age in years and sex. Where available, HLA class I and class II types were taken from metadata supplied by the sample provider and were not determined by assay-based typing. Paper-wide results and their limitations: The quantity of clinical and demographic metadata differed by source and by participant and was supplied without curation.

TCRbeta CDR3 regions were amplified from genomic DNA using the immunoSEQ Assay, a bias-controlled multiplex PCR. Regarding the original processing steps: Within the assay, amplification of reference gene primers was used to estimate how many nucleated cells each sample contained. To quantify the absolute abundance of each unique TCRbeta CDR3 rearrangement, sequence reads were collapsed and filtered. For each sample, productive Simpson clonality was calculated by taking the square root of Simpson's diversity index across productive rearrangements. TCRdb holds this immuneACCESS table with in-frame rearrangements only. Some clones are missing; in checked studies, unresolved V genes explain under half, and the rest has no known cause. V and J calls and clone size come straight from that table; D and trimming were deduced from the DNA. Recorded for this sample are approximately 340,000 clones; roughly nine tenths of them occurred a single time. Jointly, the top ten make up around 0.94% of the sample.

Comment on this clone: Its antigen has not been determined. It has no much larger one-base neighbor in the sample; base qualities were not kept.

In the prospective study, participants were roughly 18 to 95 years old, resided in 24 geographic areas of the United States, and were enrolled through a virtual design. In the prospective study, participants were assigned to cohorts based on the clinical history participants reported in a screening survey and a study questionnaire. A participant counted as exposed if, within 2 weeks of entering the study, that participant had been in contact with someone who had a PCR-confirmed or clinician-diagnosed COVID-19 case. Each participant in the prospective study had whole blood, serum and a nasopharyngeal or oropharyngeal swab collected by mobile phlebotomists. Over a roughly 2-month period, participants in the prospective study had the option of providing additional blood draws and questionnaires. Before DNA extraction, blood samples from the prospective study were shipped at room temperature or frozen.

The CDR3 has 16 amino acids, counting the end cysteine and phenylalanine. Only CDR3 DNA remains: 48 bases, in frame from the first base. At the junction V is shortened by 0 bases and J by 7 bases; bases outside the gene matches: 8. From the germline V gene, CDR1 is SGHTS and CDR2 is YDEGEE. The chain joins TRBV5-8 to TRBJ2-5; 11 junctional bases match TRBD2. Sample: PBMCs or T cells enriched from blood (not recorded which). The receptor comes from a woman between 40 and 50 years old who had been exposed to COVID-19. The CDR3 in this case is CASSLAGTSGRTTQYF. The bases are TGTGCCAGCAGCTTGGCCGGGACTAGCGGTCGTACGACCCAGTACTTC.